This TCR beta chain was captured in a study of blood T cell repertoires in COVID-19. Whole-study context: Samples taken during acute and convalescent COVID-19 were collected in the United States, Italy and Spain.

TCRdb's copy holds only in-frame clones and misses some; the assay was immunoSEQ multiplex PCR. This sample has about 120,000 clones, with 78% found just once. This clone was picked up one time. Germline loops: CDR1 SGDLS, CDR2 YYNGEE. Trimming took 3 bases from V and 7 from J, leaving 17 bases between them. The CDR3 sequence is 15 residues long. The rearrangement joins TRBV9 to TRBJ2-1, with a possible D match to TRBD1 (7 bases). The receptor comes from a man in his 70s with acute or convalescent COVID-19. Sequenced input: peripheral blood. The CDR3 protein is CASSARQGGRNEQFF. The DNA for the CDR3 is TGTGCCAGCAGCGCAAGACAGGGAGGAAGAAATGAGCAGTTCTTC.